A single TCR beta chain is shown here with its context. Authors' methods: Filtering differed because ImmunoSEQ produced junction-only sequences that carried no quality scores. The repertoire was sequenced with immunoSEQ multiplex PCR; TCRdb's copy has only in-frame clones and lacks some. Clonal size and the V and J genes are those of that table, whereas D and trimming came from the DNA. The sample gives millions of clones, 93% of which show up once; 0.35% to 0.45% is in the top ten. The sample comes from a study of shared clonotypes between healthy human individuals. The receptor comes from a man younger than 30 in good health. Some clones in this sample may be carry-over from other donors' samples. Sequenced: naive CD4+ T cells from PBMCs. Subset specified: CD45RA+ positively selected.

CDR3 loop: CASSVALGRNPPRRGYEQYF. CDR3 coding DNA: TGTGCCAGCAGCGTAGCACTGGGACGGAACCCCCCGCGGAGAGGGTACGAGCAGTACTTC. V is TRBV9 and J is TRBJ2-7; D possibly matches TRBD1 or TRBD2 (5 bases each). V was clipped by 0 bases and J by 4 bases, with 29 bases between them. Per the germline V gene, CDR1 is SGDLS and CDR2 is YYNGEE. CDR3 size: 20 residues.